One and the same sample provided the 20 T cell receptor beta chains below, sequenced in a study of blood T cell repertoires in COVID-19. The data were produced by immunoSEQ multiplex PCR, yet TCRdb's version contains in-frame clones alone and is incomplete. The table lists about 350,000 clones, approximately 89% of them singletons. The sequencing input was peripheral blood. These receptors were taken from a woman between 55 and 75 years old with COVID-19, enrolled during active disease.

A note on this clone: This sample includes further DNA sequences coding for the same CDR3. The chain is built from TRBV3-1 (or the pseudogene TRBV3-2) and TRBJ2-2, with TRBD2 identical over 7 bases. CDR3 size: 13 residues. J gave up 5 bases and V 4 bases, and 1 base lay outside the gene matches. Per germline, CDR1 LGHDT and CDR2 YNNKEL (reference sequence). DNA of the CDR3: TGTGCCAGCAGCCGGGGGGGGACCGGGGAGCTGTTTTTT. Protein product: CASSRGGTGELFF.

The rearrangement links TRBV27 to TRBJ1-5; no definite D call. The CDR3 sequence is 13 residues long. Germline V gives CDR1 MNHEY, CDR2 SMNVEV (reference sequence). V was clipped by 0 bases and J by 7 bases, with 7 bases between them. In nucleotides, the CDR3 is TGTGCCAGCAGTTTATCGGCGGGACAGCCCCAGCATTTT. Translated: CASSLSAGQPQHF.

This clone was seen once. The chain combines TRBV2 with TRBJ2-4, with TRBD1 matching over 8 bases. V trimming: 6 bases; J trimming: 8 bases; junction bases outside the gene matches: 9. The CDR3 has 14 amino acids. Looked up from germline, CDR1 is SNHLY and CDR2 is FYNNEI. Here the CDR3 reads CASREDRVRDIQYF. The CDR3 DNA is TGTGCCAGCAGGGAGGACAGGGTTCGTGACATTCAGTACTTC. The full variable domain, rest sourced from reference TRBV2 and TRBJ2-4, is EPEVTQTPSHQVTQMGQEVILRCVPISNHLYFYWYRQILGQKVEFLVSFYNNEISEKSEIFDDQFSVERPDGSNFTLKIRSTKLEDSAMYFCASREDRVRDIQYFGAGTRLSVL.

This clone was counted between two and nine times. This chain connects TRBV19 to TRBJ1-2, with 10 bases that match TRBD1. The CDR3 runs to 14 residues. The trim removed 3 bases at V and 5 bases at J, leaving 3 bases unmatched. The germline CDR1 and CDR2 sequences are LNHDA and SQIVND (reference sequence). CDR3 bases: TGTGCCAGTAGTATGGACAGGGGGGGGTATGGCTACACCTTC. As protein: CASSMDRGGYGYTF. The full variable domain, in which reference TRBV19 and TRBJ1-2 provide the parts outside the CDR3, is DGGITQSPKYLFRKEGQNVTLSCEQNLNHDAMYWYRQDPGQGLRLIYYSQIVNDFQKGDIAEGYSVSREKKESFPLTVTSAQKNPTAFYLCASSMDRGGYGYTFGSGTRLTVV.

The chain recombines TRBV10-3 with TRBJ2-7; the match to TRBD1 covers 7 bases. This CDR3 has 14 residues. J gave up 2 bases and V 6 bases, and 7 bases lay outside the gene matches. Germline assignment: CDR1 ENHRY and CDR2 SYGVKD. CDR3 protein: CAISPGTATYEQYF. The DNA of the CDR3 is TGTGCCATCAGCCCCGGGACAGCGACCTACGAGCAGTACTTC.

The CDR3 bases are TGTGCCACCAGCAGACAGGAGGACACTGAAGCTTTCTTT. The encoded protein is CATSRQEDTEAFF. The chain is built from TRBV15 and TRBJ1-1; no clear D gene. Trimming left V 2 bases short and J 3 bases short, with 7 bases between. The CDR3 sequence is 13 residues long. CDR1 is LNHNV and CDR2 is YYDKDF in the germline V gene (reference sequence).

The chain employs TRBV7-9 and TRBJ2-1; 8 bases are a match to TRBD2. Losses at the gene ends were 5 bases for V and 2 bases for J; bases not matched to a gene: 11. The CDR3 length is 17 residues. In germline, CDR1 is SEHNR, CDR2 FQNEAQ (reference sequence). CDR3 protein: CASSPRLRAGAYNEQFF. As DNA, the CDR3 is TGTGCCAGCAGCCCCCGCCTTAGAGCGGGGGCCTACAATGAGCAGTTCTTC.

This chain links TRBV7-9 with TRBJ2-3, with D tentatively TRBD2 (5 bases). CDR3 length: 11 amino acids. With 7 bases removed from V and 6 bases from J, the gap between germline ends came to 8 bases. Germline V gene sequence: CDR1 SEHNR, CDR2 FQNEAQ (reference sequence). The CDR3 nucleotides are TGTGCCAGCACCGGCGGGGATACGCAGTATTTT. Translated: CASTGGDTQYF.

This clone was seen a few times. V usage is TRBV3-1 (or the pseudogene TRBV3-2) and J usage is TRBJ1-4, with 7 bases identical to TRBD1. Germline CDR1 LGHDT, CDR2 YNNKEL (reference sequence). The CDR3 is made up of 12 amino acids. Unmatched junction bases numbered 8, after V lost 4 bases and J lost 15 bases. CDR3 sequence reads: CASSLGTEQVFF. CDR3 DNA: TGTGCCAGCAGCCTTGGGACAGAGCAAGTGTTTTTT.

Written as DNA, the CDR3 is TGTGCCAGCTCCGAACAGGGGACAACTAATGAAAAACTGTTTTTT. This encodes CASSEQGTTNEKLFF. The chain carries TRBV2 and TRBJ1-4; 7 bases align to TRBD1. The CDR3 runs to 15 residues. From germline, CDR1 is SNHLY and CDR2 FYNNEI. Unmatched junction bases numbered 6, after V lost 8 bases and J lost 0 bases.

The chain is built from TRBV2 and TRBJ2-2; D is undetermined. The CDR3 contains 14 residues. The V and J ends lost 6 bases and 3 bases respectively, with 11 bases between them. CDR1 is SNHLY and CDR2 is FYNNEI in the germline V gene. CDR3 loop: CASRAGSHTGELFF. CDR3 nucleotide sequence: TGTGCCAGCAGGGCCGGGTCCCACACCGGGGAGCTGTTTTTT. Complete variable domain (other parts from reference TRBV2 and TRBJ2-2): EPEVTQTPSHQVTQMGQEVILRCVPISNHLYFYWYRQILGQKVEFLVSFYNNEISEKSEIFDDQFSVERPDGSNFTLKIRSTKLEDSAMYFCASRAGSHTGELFFGEGSRLTVL.

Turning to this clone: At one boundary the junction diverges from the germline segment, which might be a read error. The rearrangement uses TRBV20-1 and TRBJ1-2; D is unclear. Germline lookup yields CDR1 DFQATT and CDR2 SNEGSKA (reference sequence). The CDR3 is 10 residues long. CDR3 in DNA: TGCAGTGCTGATGGACCCAGAGGGATCTTC. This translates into CSADGPRGIF.

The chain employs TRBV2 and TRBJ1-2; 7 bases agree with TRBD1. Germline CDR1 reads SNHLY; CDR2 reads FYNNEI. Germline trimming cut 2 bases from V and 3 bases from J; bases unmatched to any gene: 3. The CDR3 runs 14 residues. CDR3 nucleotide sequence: TGTGCCAGCAGTGAAAGCAGGGGGTACTATGGCTACACCTTC. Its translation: CASSESRGYYGYTF.

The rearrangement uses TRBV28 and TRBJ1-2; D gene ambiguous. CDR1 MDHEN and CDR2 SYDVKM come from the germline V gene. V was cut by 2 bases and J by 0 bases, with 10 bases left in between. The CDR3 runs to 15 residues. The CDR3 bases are TGTGCCAGCAGTTTACTTTACGGGACTAACTATGGCTACACCTTC. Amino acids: CASSLLYGTNYGYTF.

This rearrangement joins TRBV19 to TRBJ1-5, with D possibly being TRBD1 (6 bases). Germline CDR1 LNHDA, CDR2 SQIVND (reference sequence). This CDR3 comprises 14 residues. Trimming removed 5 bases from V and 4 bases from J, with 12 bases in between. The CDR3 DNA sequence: TGTGCCAGTAGTGCGGACAGTCTGAATCAGCCCCAGCATTTT. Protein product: CASSADSLNQPQHF.

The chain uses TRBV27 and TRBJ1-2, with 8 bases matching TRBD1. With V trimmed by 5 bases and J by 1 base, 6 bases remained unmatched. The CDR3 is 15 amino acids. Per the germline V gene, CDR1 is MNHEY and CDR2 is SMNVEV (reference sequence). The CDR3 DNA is TGTGCCAGCAGTCCAAGGACAGGGCTTAACTATGGCTACACCTTC. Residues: CASSPRTGLNYGYTF.

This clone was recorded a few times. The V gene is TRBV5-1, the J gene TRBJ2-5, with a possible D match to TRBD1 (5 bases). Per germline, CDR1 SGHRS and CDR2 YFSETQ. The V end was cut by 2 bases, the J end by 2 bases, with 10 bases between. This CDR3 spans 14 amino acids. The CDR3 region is CASSLRTNQETQYF. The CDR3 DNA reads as TGCGCCAGCAGCTTAAGGACAAATCAAGAGACCCAGTACTTC. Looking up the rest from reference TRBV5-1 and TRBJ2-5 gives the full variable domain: KAGVTQTPRYLIKTRGQQVTLSCSPISGHRSVSWYQQTPGQGLQFLFEYFSETQRNKGNFPGRFSGRQFSNSRSEMNVSTLELGDSALYLCASSLRTNQETQYFGPGTRLLVL.

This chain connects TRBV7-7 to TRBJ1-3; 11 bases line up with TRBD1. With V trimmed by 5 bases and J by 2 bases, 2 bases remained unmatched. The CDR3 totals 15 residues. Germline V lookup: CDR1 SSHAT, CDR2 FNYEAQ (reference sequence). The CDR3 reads CASSQGQGAGNTIYF. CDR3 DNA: TGTGCCAGCAGCCAGGGACAGGGGGCTGGAAACACCATATATTTT.

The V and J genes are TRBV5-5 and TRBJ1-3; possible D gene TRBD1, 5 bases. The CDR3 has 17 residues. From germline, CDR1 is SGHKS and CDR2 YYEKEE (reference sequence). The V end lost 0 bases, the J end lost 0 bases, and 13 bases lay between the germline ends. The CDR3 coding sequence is TGTGCCAGCAGCTTGGTCGTTGGGGACTACTCTGGAAACACCATATATTTT. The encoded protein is CASSLVVGDYSGNTIYF.

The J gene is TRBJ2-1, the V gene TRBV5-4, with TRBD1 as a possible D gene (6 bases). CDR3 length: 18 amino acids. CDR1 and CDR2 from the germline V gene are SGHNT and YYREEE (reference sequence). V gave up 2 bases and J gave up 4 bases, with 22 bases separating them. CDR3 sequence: CASSLRTKSGHLYNEQFF. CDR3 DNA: TGTGCCAGCAGCTTAAGGACCAAGTCGGGACACCTTTACAATGAGCAGTTCTTC.